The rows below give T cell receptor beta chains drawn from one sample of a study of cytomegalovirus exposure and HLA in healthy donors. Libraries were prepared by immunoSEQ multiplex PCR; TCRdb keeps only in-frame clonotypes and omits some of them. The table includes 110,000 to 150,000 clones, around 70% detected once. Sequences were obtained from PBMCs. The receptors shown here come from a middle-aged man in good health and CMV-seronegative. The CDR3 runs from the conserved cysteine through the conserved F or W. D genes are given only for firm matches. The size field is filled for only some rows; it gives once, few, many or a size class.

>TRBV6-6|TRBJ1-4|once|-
CASSQRKTNEKLFF
TGTGCCAGCAGCCAGAGGAAAACTAATGAAAAACTGTTTTTT
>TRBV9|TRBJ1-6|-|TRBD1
CASSGQGGRYNSPLHF
TGTGCCAGCAGCGGACAGGGGGGCCGATATAATTCACCCCTCCACTTT
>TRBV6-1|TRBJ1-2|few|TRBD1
CAGSRDRATNYGYTF
TGTGCCGGCTCCCGGGACAGAGCTACTAACTATGGCTACACCTTC
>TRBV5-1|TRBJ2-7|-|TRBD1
CASSLGGTGFYEQYF
TGCGCCAGCAGCTTGGGAGGGACAGGGTTCTACGAGCAGTACTTC
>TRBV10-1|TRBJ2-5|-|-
CASRASVQETQYF
TGCGCCAGCAGGGCTAGCGTCCAGGAGACCCAGTACTTC
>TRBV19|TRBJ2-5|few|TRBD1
CASSGQGQETQYF
TGTGCCAGTAGTGGACAGGGTCAAGAGACCCAGTACTTC
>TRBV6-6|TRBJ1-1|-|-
CASSPTSRTEAFF
TGTGCCAGCAGCCCGACTAGTCGGACTGAAGCTTTCTTT
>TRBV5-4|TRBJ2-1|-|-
CASSLGFSGASYNEQFF
TGTGCCAGCAGCTTGGGCTTTTCGGGAGCCTCCTACAATGAGCAGTTCTTC
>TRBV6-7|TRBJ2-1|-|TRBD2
CASRTRRLAGLLNEQFF
TGTGCCAGCAGGACAAGGCGACTAGCGGGTCTGCTCAATGAGCAGTTCTTC
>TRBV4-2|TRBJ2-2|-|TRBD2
CASSPAGANTGELFF
TGTGCCAGCAGCCCGGCGGGAGCGAACACCGGGGAGCTGTTTTTT
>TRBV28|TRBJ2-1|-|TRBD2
CASSSPGLVSYNEQFF
TGTGCCAGCAGTTCCCCGGGACTAGTATCCTACAATGAGCAGTTCTTC
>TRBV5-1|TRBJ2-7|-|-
CASSSPTRSYEQYF
TGCGCCAGCAGCTCCCCGACTAGAAGCTACGAGCAGTACTTC
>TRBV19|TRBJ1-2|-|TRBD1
CASSTTGGSWVYTF
TGTGCCAGTAGCACGACAGGGGGGAGTTGGGTCTACACCTTC
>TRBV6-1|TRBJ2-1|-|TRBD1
CASRGQPNSYNEQFF
TGTGCCAGCAGGGGACAGCCGAATTCCTACAATGAGCAGTTCTTC
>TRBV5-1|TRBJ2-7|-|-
CASSSTGSSHEQYF
TGCGCCAGCAGCTCAACAGGGTCCTCCCACGAGCAGTACTTC
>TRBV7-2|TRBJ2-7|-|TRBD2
CASSLRLAGYEQYF
TGTGCCAGCAGCTTGAGACTAGCGGGTTACGAGCAGTACTTC
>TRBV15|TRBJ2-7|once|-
CATSRDKITVLWSYEQYF
TGTGCCACCAGCAGAGATAAGATTACAGTTTTATGGTCCTACGAGCAGTACTTC
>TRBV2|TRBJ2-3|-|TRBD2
CASSDMRGAPRNTQYF
TGTGCCAGCAGTGATATGCGGGGGGCCCCCCGTAATACGCAGTATTTT
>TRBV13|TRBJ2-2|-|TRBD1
CASSQLGTGGGELFF
TGTGCCAGCAGCCAACTCGGGACAGGGGGCGGGGAGCTGTTTTTT
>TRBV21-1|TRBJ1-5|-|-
CASRPGGVKENQPQHF
TGTGCCAGCAGACCCGGGGGGGTAAAAGAGAATCAGCCCCAGCATTTT
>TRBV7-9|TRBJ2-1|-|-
CSSSPGTPTQFF
TGTTCCAGCAGCCCCGGGACACCAACCCAGTTCTTC
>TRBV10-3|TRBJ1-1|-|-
CAISESTGYTEAFF
TGTGCCATCAGTGAGTCAACGGGGTACACTGAAGCTTTCTTT
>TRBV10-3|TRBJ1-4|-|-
CAIRREDEKLFF
TGTGCCATCAGAAGGGAGGATGAAAAACTGTTTTTT
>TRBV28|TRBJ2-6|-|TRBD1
CASSTRAGQGTAGANVLTF
TGTGCCAGCAGTACCCGGGCTGGACAGGGAACAGCTGGGGCCAACGTCCTGACTTTC
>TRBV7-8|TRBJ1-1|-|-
CASSSSGVRGTEAFF
TGTGCCAGCAGCTCCTCGGGGGTCCGGGGCACTGAAGCTTTCTTT
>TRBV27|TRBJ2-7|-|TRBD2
CASSLTTPGLAGAEQYF
TGTGCCAGCAGTTTAACCACCCCCGGACTAGCGGGAGCCGAGCAGTACTTC
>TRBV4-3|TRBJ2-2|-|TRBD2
CASSQAGTSGSYNTGELFF
TGCGCCAGCAGCCAAGCCGGGACTAGCGGGAGTTACAACACCGGGGAGCTGTTTTTT
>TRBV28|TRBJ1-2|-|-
CASTAYAFAGFYGYTF
TGTGCCAGCACCGCCTATGCATTCGCAGGTTTCTATGGCTACACCTTC
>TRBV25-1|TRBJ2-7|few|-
CASSEFRAPYEQYF
TGTGCCAGCAGTGAATTCAGGGCGCCCTACGAGCAGTACTTC
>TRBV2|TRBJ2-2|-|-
CASSELLQSGELFF
TGTGCCAGCAGTGAATTGCTGCAGTCCGGGGAGCTGTTTTTT
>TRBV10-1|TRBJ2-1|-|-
CASSDYGAATNEQFF
TGCGCCAGCAGTGACTATGGGGCAGCCACCAATGAGCAGTTCTTC
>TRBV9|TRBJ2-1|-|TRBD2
CASSVFERGPLEQFF
TGTGCCAGCAGCGTATTTGAGCGGGGGCCTCTTGAGCAGTTCTTC
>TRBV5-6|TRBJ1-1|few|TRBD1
CASSWDRVRTEAFF
TGTGCCAGCAGTTGGGACAGGGTGCGCACTGAAGCTTTCTTT
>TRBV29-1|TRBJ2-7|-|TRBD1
CSVEDPMGQGFYEQYF
TGCAGCGTTGAAGACCCGATGGGACAGGGGTTCTACGAGCAGTACTTC
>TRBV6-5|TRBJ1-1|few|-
CASSYSWGRDTEAFF
TGTGCCAGCAGTTACTCGTGGGGCAGGGATACTGAAGCTTTCTTT
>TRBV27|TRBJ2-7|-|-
CASSSGRLSSYEQYF
TGTGCCAGCAGTTCCGGCAGGCTTAGCTCCTACGAGCAGTACTTC
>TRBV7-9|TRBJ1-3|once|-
CASSRGEGNTIYF
TGTGCCAGCAGCCGCGGCGAGGGAAACACCATATATTTT
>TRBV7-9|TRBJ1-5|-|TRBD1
CASSLGDRSNQPQHF
TGTGCCAGCAGCTTAGGGGACAGGAGCAATCAGCCCCAGCATTTT
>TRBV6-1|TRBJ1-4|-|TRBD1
CASSARTGGREKLFF
TGTGCCAGCAGTGCCCGGACAGGGGGCCGAGAAAAACTGTTTTTT
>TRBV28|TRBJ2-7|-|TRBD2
CASSPSGLAGGFSYEQYF
TGTGCCAGCAGCCCGTCGGGACTAGCGGGAGGGTTCTCCTACGAGCAGTACTTC
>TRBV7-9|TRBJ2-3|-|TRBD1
CASSLLRTGSTDTQYF
TGTGCCAGCAGCTTACTTCGGACAGGGAGCACAGATACGCAGTATTTT
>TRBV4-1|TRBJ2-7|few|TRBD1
CASSFRQGAYEQYF
TGCGCCAGCAGCTTCCGACAGGGGGCCTACGAGCAGTACTTC
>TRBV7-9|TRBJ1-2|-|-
CASSPTWGLDGYTF
TGTGCCAGCAGCCCGACGTGGGGACTAGATGGCTACACCTTC
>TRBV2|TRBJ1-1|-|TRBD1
CASRDRATEAFF
TGTGCCAGCAGGGACAGGGCCACTGAAGCTTTCTTT
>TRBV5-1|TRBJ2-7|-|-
CASSLVGVAAYEQYF
TGCGCCAGCAGCTTGGTTGGTGTTGCAGCCTACGAGCAGTACTTC
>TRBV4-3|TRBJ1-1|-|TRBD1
CASSQGDSGGAFF
TGCGCCAGCAGCCAAGGGGACAGCGGAGGGGCTTTCTTT
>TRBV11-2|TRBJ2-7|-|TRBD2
CASSLGLADSYEQYF
TGTGCCAGCAGCTTAGGTCTAGCGGACTCCTACGAGCAGTACTTC
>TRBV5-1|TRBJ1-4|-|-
CASSPTLGGEKLFF
TGCGCCAGCAGCCCAACCTTAGGAGGTGAAAAACTGTTTTTT
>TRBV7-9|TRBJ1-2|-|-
CASSSSYGYTF
TGTGCCAGCAGCTCGTCCTATGGCTACACCTTC
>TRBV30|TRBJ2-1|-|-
CAWTSDTYNEQFF
TGTGCCTGGACCTCGGACACCTACAATGAGCAGTTCTTC
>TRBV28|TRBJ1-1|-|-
CASSLRGRVNPEAFF
TGTGCCAGCAGTTTAAGGGGTAGAGTGAACCCTGAAGCTTTCTTT
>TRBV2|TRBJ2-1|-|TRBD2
CASQAGNEQFF
TGTGCCAGCCAAGCGGGGAATGAGCAGTTCTTC
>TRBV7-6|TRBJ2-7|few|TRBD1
CASARGLRYEQYF
TGTGCCAGCGCGAGGGGGCTTAGGTACGAGCAGTACTTC
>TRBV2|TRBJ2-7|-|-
CASRVMGASYEQYF
TGTGCCAGTCGCGTCATGGGGGCTTCCTACGAGCAGTACTTC